Below are 11 T cell receptor beta chains sequenced from a single sample in a study of T cell responses to AZD1222 COVID-19 vaccine (dated by TCRdb to the early 2020s). Libraries were constructed by the immunoSEQ multiplex PCR assay. This immuneACCESS table, as held by TCRdb, lists in-frame sequences with V and J called but not all clones. Of the missing ones, under half trace to an unresolved V gene in checked studies; the others have no known cause. The sample table contains more than 250,000 clones; only one count was recorded for over 90% of them. About 0.5% of the sample lies in the top ten. Read against the paper, the sample's time point label means: baseline before first vaccination. The source was peripheral blood, collected on day 0 of AZD1222 vaccination. Receptor source: an adult in good health.

The gene calls are TRBV2 and TRBJ1-3, with D hard to call. The V gene lost 10 bases and the J gene lost 0 bases, with 16 bases spanning the gap. The germline CDR1 and CDR2 sequences are SNHLY and FYNNEI. This CDR3 spans 15 amino acids. The CDR3, as DNA: TGTGCCATCGTCGAGGAGAAAAGCTCTGGAAACACCATATATTTT. It specifies CAIVEEKSSGNTIYF.

The chain employs TRBV15 and TRBJ2-7; 8 bases fit TRBD2. CDR3 length: 16 amino acids. Germline V gives CDR1 LNHNV, CDR2 YYDKDF (reference sequence). The V gene end was trimmed by 6 bases and the J gene end by 0 bases; junction bases not matched to a gene: 10. The CDR3: CATRDRGGRNSYEQYF. CDR3 DNA: TGTGCCACCAGAGATCGGGGGGGACGGAACTCCTACGAGCAGTACTTC.

The rearrangement uses TRBV3-1 (or the pseudogene TRBV3-2) and TRBJ1-1; 8 bases line up with TRBD1. Germline V gene sequence: CDR1 LGHDT, CDR2 YNNKEL (reference sequence). V shed 3 bases, J shed 0 bases, and the junction held 3 bases outside the gene matches. CDR3 length: 15 amino acids. CDR3 residues: CASSQDRVMNTEAFF. As DNA, the CDR3 is TGTGCCAGCAGCCAGGACAGGGTCATGAACACTGAAGCTTTCTTT.

This clone appeared a single time. J is TRBJ1-2 and V is TRBV2, with TRBD1 matching over 7 bases. The germline V gene has CDR1 SNHLY and CDR2 FYNNEI. V was clipped by 6 bases and J by 8 bases; unmatched bases: 9. CDR3 size: 13 residues. CDR3 in amino acids: CASRREGAMGYTF. DNA of the CDR3: TGTGCCAGCAGGAGGGAGGGGGCGATGGGCTACACCTTC.

The chain couples TRBV6-1 to TRBJ2-1; D uncertain. The germline gives CDR1 MNHNS, CDR2 SASEGT. V shed 2 bases and J shed 5 bases, with 4 bases lying between them. The CDR3 has 12 amino acids. DNA for the CDR3: TGTGCCAGCAGTGAACAGCACAATGAGCAGTTCTTC. Translation gives CASSEQHNEQFF.

The chain carries TRBV6-2 or TRBV6-3 and TRBJ2-7; D unresolved. From germline, CDR1 is MNHEY and CDR2 SVGEGT. Deletions cut 5 bases from V and 0 bases from J, with 17 bases between. The CDR3 contains 16 residues. The CDR3 here is CASSTSRKDFSYEQYF. The DNA of the CDR3 is TGTGCCAGCAGTACGTCCCGGAAAGACTTCTCCTACGAGCAGTACTTC.

This sequence joins TRBV5-1 and TRBJ2-7; 12 bases fit TRBD1. The germline V gene encodes CDR1 SGHRS and CDR2 YFSETQ. The CDR3 is made up of 14 amino acids. After removal of 4 bases from V and 4 bases from J, the junction contained 3 bases not matched to a gene. CDR3 nucleotide sequence: TGCGCCAGCAGCGAGGGACAGGGGGCTTACGAGCAGTACTTC. Protein sequence: CASSEGQGAYEQYF.

The CDR3 reads CASSLNLGPTYEQYF. For the CDR3, the DNA is TGTGCCAGCAGTTTAAATCTGGGTCCGACGTACGAGCAGTACTTC. The J gene is TRBJ2-7, the V gene TRBV27, with D hard to call. CDR3 size: 15 residues. Trimming cost V 2 bases and J 4 bases, with 15 bases left between them. Germline CDR1 reads MNHEY; CDR2 reads SMNVEV (reference sequence).

This clone was observed once. This sequence joins TRBV3-1 (or the pseudogene TRBV3-2) and TRBJ2-7; D gene unclear. Trimming stripped 1 base from V and 6 bases from J, with 7 bases between. The CDR3 loop spans 12 amino acids. CDR1 LGHDT and CDR2 YNNKEL come from the germline V gene (reference sequence). The CDR3 nucleotides are TGTGCCAGCAGCCAAGTCAGTTGCGAGCAGTACTTC. Amino acids: CASSQVSCEQYF.

This chain uses TRBV10-1 with TRBJ2-1; possible D gene TRBD2, 6 bases. Germline values: CDR1 WNHNN, CDR2 SYGVQD (reference sequence). CDR3 length: 16 amino acids. Trimming shortened V by 0 bases and J by 1 base, and 10 bases separated the two germline ends. Here the CDR3 reads CASSESAGFSYNEQFF. DNA for the CDR3: TGCGCCAGCAGTGAGTCTGCGGGATTTTCCTACAATGAGCAGTTCTTC.

The chain combines TRBV29-1 with TRBJ2-7, with no clear D. V was cut by 5 bases and J by 1 base, with 12 bases left in between. CDR1 is SQVTM and CDR2 is ANQGSEA in the germline V gene. The CDR3 runs 13 residues. CDR3 loop: CSVRTLISYEQYF. The CDR3, as DNA: TGCAGCGTTCGAACTCTTATTTCCTACGAGCAGTACTTC.